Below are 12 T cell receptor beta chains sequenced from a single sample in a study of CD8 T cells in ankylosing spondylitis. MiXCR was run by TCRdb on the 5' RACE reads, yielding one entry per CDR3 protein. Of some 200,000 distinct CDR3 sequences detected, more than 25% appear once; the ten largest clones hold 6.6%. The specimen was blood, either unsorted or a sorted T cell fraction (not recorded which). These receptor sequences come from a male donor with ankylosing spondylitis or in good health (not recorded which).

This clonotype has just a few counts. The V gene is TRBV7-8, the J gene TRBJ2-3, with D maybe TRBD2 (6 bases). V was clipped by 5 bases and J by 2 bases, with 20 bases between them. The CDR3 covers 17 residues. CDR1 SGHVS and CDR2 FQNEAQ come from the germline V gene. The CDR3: CASSGRRDARLTDTQYF. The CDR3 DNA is TGTGCCAGCAGCGGGCGGCGGGACGCCAGGCTCACAGATACGCAGTATTTT.

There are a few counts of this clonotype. This CDR3 is CASSEEATSGRGTQYF. Here the CDR3 DNA reads TGTGCCAGCAGTGAAGAGGCGACTAGCGGCCGGGGTACCCAGTACTTC. The chain is built from TRBV25-1 and TRBJ2-5; 9 nucleotides line up with TRBD2. CDR3 length: 16 residues. V was pared by 2 bases and J by 8 bases, with 12 bases of the junction left unmatched. CDR1 is MGHDK, CDR2 SYGVNS, per germline.

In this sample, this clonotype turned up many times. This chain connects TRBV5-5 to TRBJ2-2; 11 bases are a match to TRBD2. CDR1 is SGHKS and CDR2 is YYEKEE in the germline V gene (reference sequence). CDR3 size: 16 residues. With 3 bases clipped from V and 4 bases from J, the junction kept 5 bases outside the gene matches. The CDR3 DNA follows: TGTGCCAGCAGCTCACTAGCGGGAGAGTTCACCGGGGAGCTGTTTTTT. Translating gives CASSSLAGEFTGELFF.

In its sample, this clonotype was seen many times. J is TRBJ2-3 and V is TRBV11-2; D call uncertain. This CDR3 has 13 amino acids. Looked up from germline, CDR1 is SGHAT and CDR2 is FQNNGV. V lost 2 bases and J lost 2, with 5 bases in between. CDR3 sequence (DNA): TGTGCCAGCAGCTTAATAACCACAGATACGCAGTATTTT. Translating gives CASSLITTDTQYF.

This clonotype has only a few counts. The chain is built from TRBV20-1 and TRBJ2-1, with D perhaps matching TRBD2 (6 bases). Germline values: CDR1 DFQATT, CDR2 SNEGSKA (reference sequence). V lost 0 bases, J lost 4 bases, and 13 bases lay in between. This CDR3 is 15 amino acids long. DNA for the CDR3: TGCAGTGCTAGAGATCCCGGGAGTGGGTACAATGAGCAGTTCTTC. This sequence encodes CSARDPGSGYNEQFF.

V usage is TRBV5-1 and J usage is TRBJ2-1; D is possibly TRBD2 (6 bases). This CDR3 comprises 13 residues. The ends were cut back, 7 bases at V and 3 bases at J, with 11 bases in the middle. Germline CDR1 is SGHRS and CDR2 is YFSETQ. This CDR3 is CASGPTSYNEQFF. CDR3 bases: TGCGCCAGCGGCCCGACTAGCTACAATGAGCAGTTCTTC.

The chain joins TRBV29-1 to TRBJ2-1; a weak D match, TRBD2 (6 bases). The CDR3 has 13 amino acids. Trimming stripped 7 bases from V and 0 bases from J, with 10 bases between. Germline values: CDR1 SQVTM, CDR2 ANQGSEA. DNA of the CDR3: TGCAGCGGCGGACTAAGCTCCTACAATGAGCAGTTCTTC. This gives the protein CSGGLSSYNEQFF.

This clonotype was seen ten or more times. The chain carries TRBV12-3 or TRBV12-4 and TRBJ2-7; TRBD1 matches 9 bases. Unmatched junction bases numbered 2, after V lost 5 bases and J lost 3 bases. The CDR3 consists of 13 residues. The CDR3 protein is CASSKDRGYEQYF. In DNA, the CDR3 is TGTGCCAGCAGTAAGGACAGGGGCTACGAGCAGTACTTC.

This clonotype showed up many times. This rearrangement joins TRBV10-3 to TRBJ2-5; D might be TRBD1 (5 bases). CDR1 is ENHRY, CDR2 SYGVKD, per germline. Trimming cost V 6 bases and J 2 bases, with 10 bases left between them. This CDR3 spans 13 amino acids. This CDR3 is CAIRDSVQETQYF. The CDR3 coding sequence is TGTGCCATCAGAGACAGCGTACAAGAGACCCAGTACTTC.

The CDR3 is CSVEVGNTQYF. CDR3 nucleotide sequence: TGCAGCGTTGAAGTCGGGAATACGCAGTATTTT. V usage is TRBV29-1 and J usage is TRBJ2-3, with a possible D match to TRBD2 (5 bases). Germline lookup yields CDR1 SQVTM and CDR2 ANQGSEA. The V end was cut by 1 base, the J end by 7 bases, with 6 bases between. The CDR3 loop spans 11 amino acids.

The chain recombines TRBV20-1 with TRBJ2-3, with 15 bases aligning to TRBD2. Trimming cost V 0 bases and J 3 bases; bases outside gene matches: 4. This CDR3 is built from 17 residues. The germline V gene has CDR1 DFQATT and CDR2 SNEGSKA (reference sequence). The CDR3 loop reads CSARDPGTSGRTDTQYF. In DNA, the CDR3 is TGCAGTGCTAGAGACCCCGGGACTAGCGGGAGGACAGATACGCAGTATTTT.

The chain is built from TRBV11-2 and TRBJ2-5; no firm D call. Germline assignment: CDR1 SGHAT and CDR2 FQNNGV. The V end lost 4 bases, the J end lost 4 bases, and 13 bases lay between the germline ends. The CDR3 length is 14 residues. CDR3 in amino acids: CASSSRALGETQYF. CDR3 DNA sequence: TGTGCCAGCAGCTCCCGGGCCCTGGGAGAGACCCAGTACTTC.